These 7 T cell receptor beta chains were sequenced from one sample in a study of T-cell memory formation after mild COVID-19. TCRdb itself ran the 5' RACE reads through MiXCR, one entry per CDR3 protein. The repertoire includes some 350,000 distinct CDR3 sequences, 10% to 15% of them detected once, and 20% to 25% sits in the top ten. Sequencing was done on a sample of PBMCs or a T cell subset sorted from them (not recorded which). The receptors originated from a man between 18 and 29 years old who had mild COVID-19 (a few samples of this study predate the infection). Cell type and time point are not known.

This clonotype was recorded a few times. The V gene is TRBV3-1, the J gene TRBJ1-1; D perhaps matches TRBD1 (6 bases). The V end lost 4 bases, the J end lost 1 base, and 10 bases lay between the germline ends. Germline values: CDR1 LGHDT, CDR2 YNNKEL (reference sequence). This CDR3 region has 14 residues. The CDR3 here is CASSRQQGNTEAFF. In nucleotides, the CDR3 is TGTGCCAGCAGCCGGCAACAGGGGAACACTGAAGCTTTCTTT.

This clonotype was observed a few times. The J gene is TRBJ2-7, the V gene TRBV6-2 or TRBV6-3, with D perhaps TRBD2 (5 bases). The CDR3 is 15 amino acids. V was pared by 2 bases and J by 0 bases, with 11 bases between. Germline V gene sequence: CDR1 MNHEY, CDR2 SVGEGT. Written as DNA, the CDR3 is TGTGCCAGCAGTTACCATCGCCGGGACTCCTACGAGCAGTACGTC. Translated: CASSYHRRDSYEQYV.

There are a few counts of this clonotype. V usage is TRBV21-1 and J usage is TRBJ2-7. TRBV21-1 is tagged as a pseudogene. The CDR3 is made up of 14 amino acids. This CDR3 reads CASSKVAVPYEQYV. CDR3 coding DNA: TGTGCCAGCAGCAAAGTGGCGGTCCCCTACGAGCAGTACGTC.

The rearrangement joins TRBV5-1 to TRBJ1-1; D is ambiguous. Trimming pared 4 bases from V and 3 bases from J, leaving 16 bases between. The CDR3 sequence is 15 residues long. In germline, CDR1 is SGHRS, CDR2 YFSETQ. CDR3 amino acids: CASSPATRRDTEAFF. CDR3 coding DNA: TGCGCCAGCAGCCCAGCGACCCGGAGGGACACTGAAGCTTTCTTT.

This clonotype was counted only a few times. V gene TRBV5-1 combines with J gene TRBJ2-1, with TRBD2 identical over 8 bases. The CDR3 sequence is 14 residues long. Germline V lookup: CDR1 SGHRS, CDR2 YFSETQ. V was clipped by 4 bases and J by 10 bases; unmatched bases: 10. The DNA of the CDR3 is TGCGCCAGCAGCGAAACTAGCGGCCCGGGGGAGCAGTTCTTC. Translated, it gives CASSETSGPGEQFF.

The chain employs TRBV7-2 and TRBJ2-1; the D gene is possibly TRBD1 (5 bases). The CDR3 consists of 13 residues. Germline lookup yields CDR1 SGHTA and CDR2 FQGNSA. The ends were cut back, 4 bases at V and 6 bases at J, with 10 bases in the middle. CDR3 residues: CASSYRQFNEQFF. As DNA, the CDR3 is TGTGCCAGCAGCTACAGACAGTTCAATGAGCAGTTCTTC.

There are a few counts of this clonotype. The chain has TRBV7-8 and TRBJ1-5; weak D call: TRBD1 (5 bases). Germline CDR1 reads SGHVS; CDR2 reads FQNEAQ. V was cut by 6 bases and J by 4 bases, with 16 bases left in between. The CDR3 has 15 residues. CDR3 sequence reads: CASRNLGGANQPQHF. In nucleotides, the CDR3 is TGTGCCAGCAGGAACCTCGGGGGTGCGAATCAGCCCCAGCATTTT.